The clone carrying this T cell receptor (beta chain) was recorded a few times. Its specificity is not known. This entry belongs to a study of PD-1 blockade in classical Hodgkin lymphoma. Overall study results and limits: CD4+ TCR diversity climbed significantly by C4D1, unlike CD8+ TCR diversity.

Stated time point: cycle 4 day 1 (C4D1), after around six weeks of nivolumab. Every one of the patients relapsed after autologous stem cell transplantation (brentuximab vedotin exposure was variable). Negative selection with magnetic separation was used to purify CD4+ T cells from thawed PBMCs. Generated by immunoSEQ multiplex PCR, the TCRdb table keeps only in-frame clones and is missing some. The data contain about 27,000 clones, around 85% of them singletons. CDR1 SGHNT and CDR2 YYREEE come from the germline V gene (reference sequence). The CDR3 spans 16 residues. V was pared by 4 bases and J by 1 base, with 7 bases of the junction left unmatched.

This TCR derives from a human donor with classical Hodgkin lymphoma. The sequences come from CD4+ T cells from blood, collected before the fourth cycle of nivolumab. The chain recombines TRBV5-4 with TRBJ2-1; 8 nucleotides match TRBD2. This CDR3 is CASSPSGRGSYNEQFF. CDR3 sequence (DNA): TGTGCCAGCAGCCCAAGCGGGAGAGGATCCTACAATGAGCAGTTCTTC. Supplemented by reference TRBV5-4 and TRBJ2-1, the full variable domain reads ETGVTQSPTHLIKTRGQQVTLRCSSQSGHNTVSWYQQALGQGPQFIFQYYREEENGRGNFPPRFSGLQFPNYSSELNVNALELDDSALYLCASSPSGRGSYNEQFFGPGTRLTVL.